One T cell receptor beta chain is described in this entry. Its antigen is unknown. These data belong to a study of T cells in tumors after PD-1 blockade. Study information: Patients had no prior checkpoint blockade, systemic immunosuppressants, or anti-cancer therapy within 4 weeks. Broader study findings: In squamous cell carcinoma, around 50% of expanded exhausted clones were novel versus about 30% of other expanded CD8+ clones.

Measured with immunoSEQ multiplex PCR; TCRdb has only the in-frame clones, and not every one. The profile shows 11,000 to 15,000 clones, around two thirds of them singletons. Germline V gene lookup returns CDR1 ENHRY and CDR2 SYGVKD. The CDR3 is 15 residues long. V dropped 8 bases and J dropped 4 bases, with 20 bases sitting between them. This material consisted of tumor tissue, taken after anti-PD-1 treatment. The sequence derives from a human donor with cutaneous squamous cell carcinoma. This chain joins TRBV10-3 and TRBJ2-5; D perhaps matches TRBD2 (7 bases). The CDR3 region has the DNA TGTGCCATCGGGGGGCTAGCGGTCCTCCCAGAGACCCAGTACTTC. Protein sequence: CAIGGLAVLPETQYF.